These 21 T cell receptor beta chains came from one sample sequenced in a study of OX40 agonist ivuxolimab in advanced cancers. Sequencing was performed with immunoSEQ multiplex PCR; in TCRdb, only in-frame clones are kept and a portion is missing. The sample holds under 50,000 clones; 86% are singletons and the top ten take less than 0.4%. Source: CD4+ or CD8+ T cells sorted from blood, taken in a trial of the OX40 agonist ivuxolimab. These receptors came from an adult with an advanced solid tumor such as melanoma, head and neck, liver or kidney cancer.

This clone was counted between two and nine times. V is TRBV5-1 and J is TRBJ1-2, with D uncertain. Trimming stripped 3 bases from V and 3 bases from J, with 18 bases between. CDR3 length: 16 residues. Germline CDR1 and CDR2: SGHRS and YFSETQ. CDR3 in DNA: TGCGCCAGCAGCTCAGAACCGGGCCGCAAGGACTATGGCTACACCTTC. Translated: CASSSEPGRKDYGYTF.

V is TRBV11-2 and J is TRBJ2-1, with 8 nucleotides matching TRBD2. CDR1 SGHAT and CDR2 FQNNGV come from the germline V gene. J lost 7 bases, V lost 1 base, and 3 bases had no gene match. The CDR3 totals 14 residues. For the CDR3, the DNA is TGTGCCAGCAGCTTAGTAGCGGGGTGGAATGAGCAGTTCTTC. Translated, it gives CASSLVAGWNEQFF.

The CDR3 sequence is CASSPRPSRNTEAFF. The CDR3 DNA follows: TGTGCCAGCAGCCCAAGGCCTTCGAGGAACACTGAAGCTTTCTTT. The chain employs TRBV7-2 and TRBJ1-1; no firm D call. Trimming pared 5 bases from V and 1 base from J, leaving 14 bases between. This CDR3 has 15 residues. Germline V CDR1 and CDR2: SGHTA, FQGNSA.

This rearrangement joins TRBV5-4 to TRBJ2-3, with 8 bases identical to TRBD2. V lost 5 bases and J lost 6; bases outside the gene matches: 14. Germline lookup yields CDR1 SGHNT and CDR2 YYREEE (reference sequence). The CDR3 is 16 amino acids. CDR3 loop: CASSSPRERGIDTQYF. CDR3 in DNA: TGTGCCAGCAGTTCCCCTAGGGAGCGGGGGATCGATACGCAGTATTTT.

The CDR3 bases are TGTGCCAGCAGTCAATTCGGGGCCTACAATGAGCAGTTCTTC. This gives the protein CASSQFGAYNEQFF. The J gene is TRBJ2-1, the V gene TRBV14, with D perhaps matching TRBD2 (5 bases). The CDR3 runs to 14 residues. V was shortened by 6 bases and J by 2 bases, with 11 bases between the two germline ends. Germline V lookup: CDR1 SGHDN, CDR2 FVKESK.

The CDR3 sequence: CASSVRDSKHSSSYNEQFF. The CDR3 nucleotides read TGTGCCAGTAGTGTCCGGGACTCCAAACACTCTAGCTCCTACAATGAGCAGTTCTTC. The chain has TRBV19 and TRBJ2-1; a possible D gene is TRBD2 (6 bases). Germline loops: CDR1 LNHDA, CDR2 SQIVND (reference sequence). CDR3 length: 19 amino acids. V lost 5 bases to trimming and J lost 0 bases, with 23 bases between them. Full variable domain (remainder filled in from reference TRBV19 and TRBJ2-1): DGGITQSPKYLFRKEGQNVTLSCEQNLNHDAMYWYRQDPGQGLRLIYYSQIVNDFQKGDIAEGYSVSREKKESFPLTVTSAQKNPTAFYLCASSVRDSKHSSSYNEQFFGPGTRLTVL.

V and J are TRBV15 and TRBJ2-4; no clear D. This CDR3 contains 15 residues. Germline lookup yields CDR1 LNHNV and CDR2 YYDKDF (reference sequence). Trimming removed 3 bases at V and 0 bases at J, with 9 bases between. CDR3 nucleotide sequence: TGTGCCACCAGCAGTGTGCGGCTAGCCAAAAACATTCAGTACTTC. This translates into CATSSVRLAKNIQYF.

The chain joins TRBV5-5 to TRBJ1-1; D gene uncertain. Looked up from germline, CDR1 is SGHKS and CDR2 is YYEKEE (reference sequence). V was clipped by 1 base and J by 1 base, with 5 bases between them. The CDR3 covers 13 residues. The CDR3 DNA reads TGTGCCAGCAGCTTGTCTCCGAACACTGAAGCTTTCTTT. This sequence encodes CASSLSPNTEAFF. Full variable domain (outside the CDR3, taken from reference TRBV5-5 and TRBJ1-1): DAGVTQSPTHLIKTRGQQVTLRCSPISGHKSVSWYQQVLGQGPQFIFQYYEKEERGRGNFPDRFSARQFPNYSSELNVNALLLGDSALYLCASSLSPNTEAFFGQGTRLTVV.

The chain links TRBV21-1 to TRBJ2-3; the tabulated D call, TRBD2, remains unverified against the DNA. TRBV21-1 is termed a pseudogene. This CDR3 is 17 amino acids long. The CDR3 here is CASSLRGSGRASDTQYF. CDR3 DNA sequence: TGTGCCAGCAGCCTCCGGGGTAGCGGGAGGGCCTCAGATACGCAGTATTTT.

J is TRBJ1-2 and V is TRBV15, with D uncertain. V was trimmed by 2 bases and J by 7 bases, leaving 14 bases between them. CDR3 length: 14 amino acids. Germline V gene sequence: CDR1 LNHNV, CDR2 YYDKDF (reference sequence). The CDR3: CATSRKIYLGGYTF. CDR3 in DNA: TGTGCCACCAGCAGAAAGATCTACCTTGGTGGCTACACCTTC.

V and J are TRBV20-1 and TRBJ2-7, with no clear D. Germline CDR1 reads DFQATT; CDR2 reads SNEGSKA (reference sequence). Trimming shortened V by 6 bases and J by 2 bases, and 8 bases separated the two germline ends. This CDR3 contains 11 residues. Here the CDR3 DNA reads TGCAGTGCAGAAGGGACCTACGAGCAGTACTTC. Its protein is CSAEGTYEQYF.

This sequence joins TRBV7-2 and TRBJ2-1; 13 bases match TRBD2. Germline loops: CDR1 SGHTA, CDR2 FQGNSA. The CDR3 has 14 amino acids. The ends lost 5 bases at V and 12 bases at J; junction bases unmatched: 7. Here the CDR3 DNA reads TGTGCCAGCAGCACGGGACTAGCGGGGTTTGGGCAGTTCTTC. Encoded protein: CASSTGLAGFGQFF.

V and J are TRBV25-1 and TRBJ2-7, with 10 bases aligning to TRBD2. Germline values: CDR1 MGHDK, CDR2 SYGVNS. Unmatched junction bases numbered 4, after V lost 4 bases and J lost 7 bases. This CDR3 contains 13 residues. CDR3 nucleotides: TGTGCCAGCAGTGGACTAGCGGGTTTGGAGCAGTACTTC. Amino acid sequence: CASSGLAGLEQYF.

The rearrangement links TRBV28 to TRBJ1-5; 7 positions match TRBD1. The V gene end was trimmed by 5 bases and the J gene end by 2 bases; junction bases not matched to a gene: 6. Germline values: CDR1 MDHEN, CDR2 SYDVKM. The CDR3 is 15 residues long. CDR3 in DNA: TGTGCCAGCAGTGAAGGACAGGCGGGCAATCAGCCCCAGCATTTT. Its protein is CASSEGQAGNQPQHF. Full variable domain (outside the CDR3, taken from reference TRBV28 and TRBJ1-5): DVKVTQSSRYLVKRTGEKVFLECVQDMDHENMFWYRQDPGLGLRLIYFSYDVKMKEKGDIPEGYSVSREKKERFSLILESASTNQTSMYLCASSEGQAGNQPQHFGDGTRLSIL.

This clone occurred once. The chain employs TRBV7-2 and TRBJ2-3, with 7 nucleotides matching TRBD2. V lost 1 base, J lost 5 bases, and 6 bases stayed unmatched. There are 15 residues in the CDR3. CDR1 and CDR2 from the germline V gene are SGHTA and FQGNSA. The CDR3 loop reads CASSLERGRRDTQYF. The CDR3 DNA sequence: TGTGCCAGCAGCTTAGAGCGCGGGAGAAGAGATACGCAGTATTTT. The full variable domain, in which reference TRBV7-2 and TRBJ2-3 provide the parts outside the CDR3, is GAGVSQSPSNKVTEKGKDVELRCDPISGHTALYWYRQSLGQGLEFLIYFQGNSAPDKSGLPSDRFSAERTGGSVSTLTIQRTQQEDSAVYLCASSLERGRRDTQYFGPGTRLTVL.

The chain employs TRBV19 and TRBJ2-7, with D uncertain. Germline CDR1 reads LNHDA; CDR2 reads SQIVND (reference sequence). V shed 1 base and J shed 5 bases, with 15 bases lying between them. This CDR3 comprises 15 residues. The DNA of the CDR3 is TGTGCCAGTAGTATAGTAGTTGGGTCCAGCCACGAGCAGTACTTC. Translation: CASSIVVGSSHEQYF.

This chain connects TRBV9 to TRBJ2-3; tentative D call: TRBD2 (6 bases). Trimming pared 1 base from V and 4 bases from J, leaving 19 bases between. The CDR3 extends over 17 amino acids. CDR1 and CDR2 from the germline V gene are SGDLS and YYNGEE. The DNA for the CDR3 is TGTGCCAGCAGCGTATTTGTGGGGGGACCCGCCCCAGATACGCAGTATTTT. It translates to CASSVFVGGPAPDTQYF.

CDR3 in amino acids: CASSTGNTEAFF. In DNA, the CDR3 is TGTGCCAGCAGTACAGGGAACACTGAAGCTTTCTTT. The chain joins TRBV2 to TRBJ1-1; tentative D call: TRBD1 (5 bases). The germline gives CDR1 SNHLY, CDR2 FYNNEI. The length of the CDR3 is 12 residues. Trimming took off 5 bases at V and 1 base at J, with 5 bases between the two ends. The whole variable domain, remainder taken from reference TRBV2 and TRBJ1-1, is EPEVTQTPSHQVTQMGQEVILRCVPISNHLYFYWYRQILGQKVEFLVSFYNNEISEKSEIFDDQFSVERPDGSNFTLKIRSTKLEDSAMYFCASSTGNTEAFFGQGTRLTVV.

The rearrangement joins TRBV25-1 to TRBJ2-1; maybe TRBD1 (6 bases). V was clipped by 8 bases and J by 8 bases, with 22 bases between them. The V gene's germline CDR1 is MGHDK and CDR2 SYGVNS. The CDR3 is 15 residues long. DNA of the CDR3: TGTGCCAGCGGATCGCATGGCACAGGGCGCCATGAGCAGTTCTTC. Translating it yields CASGSHGTGRHEQFF.

CDR3 nucleotide sequence: TGTGCCAGCAGTTTAGCAGGGACATCCGGTCCGGAAAAACTGTTTTTT. It codes for CASSLAGTSGPEKLFF. This sequence joins TRBV28 and TRBJ1-4, with a possible D match to TRBD1 (6 bases). V lost 2 bases to trimming and J lost 8 bases, with 18 bases between them. The CDR3 loop spans 16 amino acids. The germline V gene has CDR1 MDHEN and CDR2 SYDVKM.

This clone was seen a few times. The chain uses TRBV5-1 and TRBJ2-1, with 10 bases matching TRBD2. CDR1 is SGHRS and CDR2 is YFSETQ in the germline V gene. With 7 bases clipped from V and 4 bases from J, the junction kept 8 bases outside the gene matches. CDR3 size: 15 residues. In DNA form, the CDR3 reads TGCGCCAGCGGTGATCGACTAGCGGGTTACAATGAGCAGTTCTTC. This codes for CASGDRLAGYNEQFF.